This entry describes one T cell receptor (beta chain). V lost 1 base and J lost 2, with 11 bases in between. The CDR3 extends over 16 amino acids. Looked up from germline, CDR1 is SGHAT and CDR2 is FQNNGV. These data originate in a study of blood T cell repertoires in COVID-19. Assay used: immunoSEQ multiplex PCR; TCRdb lists only in-frame clones, some missing. The sample carries 25,000 to 35,000 clones, about 85% recorded once. The clonotype was recovered from a man aged 60-69 years with active COVID-19. Sequencing was performed on peripheral blood. The chain is built from TRBV11-2 and TRBJ1-4; D is unclear. CDR3 in amino acids: CASSLGVVRTNEKLFF. CDR3 bases: TGTGCCAGCAGCTTAGGTGTTGTCAGGACTAATGAAAAACTGTTTTTT.